Shown below are 32 T cell receptor beta chains from a single sample sequenced in a study of blood T cell repertoires in COVID-19. The table came from immunoSEQ multiplex PCR; TCRdb's copy has only in-frame clones and leaves some out. The table records about 190,000 clones, around 85% of them present only once. The specimen sequenced was peripheral blood. The receptors shown here come from a man between 65 and 85 years old with active or convalescent COVID-19.

V usage is TRBV6-5 and J usage is TRBJ2-7; 7 nucleotides align to TRBD2. After removal of 6 bases from V and 0 bases from J, the junction contained 2 bases not matched to a gene. The CDR3 totals 13 residues. The germline V gene encodes CDR1 MNHEY and CDR2 SVGAGI. CDR3 DNA sequence: TGTGCCAGCAGGCTAGCGGTCTCCTACGAGCAGTACTTC. Translated, it gives CASRLAVSYEQYF.

The chain has TRBV29-1 and TRBJ2-5, with a weak D call TRBD2 (7 bases). This CDR3 is built from 13 residues. Between the trimmed V and J ends, which lost 4 bases and 4 bases, there was a span of 13 bases. Germline CDR1 SQVTM, CDR2 ANQGSEA. This chain's CDR3 is CSVGGGAGETQYF. The CDR3 DNA is TGCAGCGTTGGTGGGGGGGCGGGAGAGACCCAGTACTTC.

This clone was counted a single time. Distinct nucleotide sequences in the sample also encode this CDR3. CDR3 in DNA: TGTGCCAGCAGCCCCAGGGGAGGGGAAAAACTGTTTTTT. Protein product: CASSPRGGEKLFF. This chain joins TRBV6-5 and TRBJ1-4; D is perhaps TRBD1 (6 bases). The CDR3 runs to 13 residues. V was shortened by 6 bases and J by 8 bases, with 13 bases between the two germline ends. Looked up from germline, CDR1 is MNHEY and CDR2 is SVGAGI.

The chain is built from TRBV6-2 or TRBV6-3 and TRBJ2-7; 7 positions agree with TRBD1. This CDR3 spans 14 amino acids. CDR1 MNHEY and CDR2 SVGEGT come from the germline V gene. Trimming cost V 4 bases and J 1 base; bases outside gene matches: 4. CDR3 sequence (DNA): TGTGCCAGCAGTTGGGCAGGGGGTTCCTACGAGCAGTACTTC. This codes for CASSWAGGSYEQYF.

This clone was recorded a few times. The V and J genes are TRBV18 and TRBJ2-5; D may be TRBD1 (6 bases). V was cut by 3 bases and J by 5 bases, with 16 bases left in between. The CDR3 covers 15 residues. Germline CDR1 KGHSH, CDR2 LQKENI. CDR3 amino acids: CASSPPLGAAETQYF. The DNA for the CDR3 is TGTGCCAGCTCACCCCCCCTGGGGGCGGCGGAGACCCAGTACTTC.

The rearrangement uses TRBV10-3 and TRBJ2-7; 11 bases line up with TRBD2. This CDR3 has 16 amino acids. Looked up from germline, CDR1 is ENHRY and CDR2 is SYGVKD. The ends lost 3 bases at V and 0 bases at J; junction bases unmatched: 4. The DNA for the CDR3 is TGTGCCATCAGTGATGGACTAGCGGGTAGCTCCTACGAGCAGTACTTC. Translated, it gives CAISDGLAGSSYEQYF.

This chain links TRBV6-5 with TRBJ1-2; perhaps TRBD1 as D (6 bases). The CDR3 has 13 residues. Germline lookup yields CDR1 MNHEY and CDR2 SVGAGI. V lost 2 bases, J lost 8 bases, and 12 bases lay in between. CDR3 loop: CASSYPQGKGYTF. The DNA for the CDR3 is TGTGCCAGCAGTTACCCTCAGGGGAAAGGCTACACCTTC.

The gene calls are TRBV7-9 and TRBJ1-1; unclear D gene. With 5 bases removed from V and 5 bases from J, the gap between germline ends came to 15 bases. CDR1 and CDR2 (germline): SEHNR, FQNEAQ (reference sequence). The length of the CDR3 is 14 residues. CDR3 sequence (DNA): TGTGCCAGCAGCCCGGTCCTAGGTGGGACTGAAGCTTTCTTT. It is translated as CASSPVLGGTEAFF.

The chain uses TRBV4-1 and TRBJ2-3; D is perhaps TRBD2 (6 bases). The CDR3 is 14 amino acids. Trimming pared 4 bases from V and 1 base from J, leaving 9 bases between. Germline V gene data show CDR1 as MGHRA and CDR2 as YSYEKL. Written as DNA, the CDR3 is TGCGCCAGCAGCCCGACGGGGGGCACAGATACGCAGTATTTT. Translating gives CASSPTGGTDTQYF.

The chain combines TRBV5-4 with TRBJ1-1; 8 bases match TRBD1. CDR3 length: 13 residues. The germline V gene has CDR1 SGHNT and CDR2 YYREEE (reference sequence). V was pared by 5 bases and J by 5 bases, with 5 bases of the junction left unmatched. CDR3 sequence (DNA): TGTGCCAGCAGTCGTACAGGGGGGACTGAAGCTTTCTTT. Amino acids: CASSRTGGTEAFF. The whole variable domain, remainder taken from reference TRBV5-4 and TRBJ1-1, is ETGVTQSPTHLIKTRGQQVTLRCSSQSGHNTVSWYQQALGQGPQFIFQYYREEENGRGNFPPRFSGLQFPNYSSELNVNALELDDSALYLCASSRTGGTEAFFGQGTRLTVV.

The V call is TRBV28, the J call TRBJ2-7; D is possibly TRBD2 (5 bases). Trimming took off 3 bases at V and 3 bases at J, with 9 bases between the two ends. Germline CDR1 is MDHEN and CDR2 is SYDVKM. This CDR3 region has 13 residues. The CDR3 DNA follows: TGTGCCAGCAGTTTCCGGGATCTCTACGAGCAGTACTTC. As protein: CASSFRDLYEQYF.

The gene calls are TRBV30 and TRBJ2-2; D unresolved. The CDR3 extends over 15 amino acids. V was shortened by 3 bases and J by 6 bases, with 17 bases between the two germline ends. CDR1 is GTSNPN and CDR2 is SVGIG in the germline V gene (reference sequence). The CDR3 nucleotides are TGTGCCTGGAGCCTAAATTCAGGTTGGCCCGGGGAGCTGTTTTTT. The encoded protein is CAWSLNSGWPGELFF.

The chain carries TRBV29-1 and TRBJ2-3; the D is unclear. The germline CDR1 and CDR2 sequences are SQVTM and ANQGSEA. V lost 8 bases and J lost 3, with 9 bases in between. The length of the CDR3 is 11 residues. The CDR3 nucleotides read TGCAGCATTTCGGTAACAGATACGCAGTATTTT. This translates into CSISVTDTQYF.

This clone has a single count. V is TRBV30 and J is TRBJ2-7; 11 bases map to TRBD1. Trimming at V came to 3 bases and at J to 4 bases, leaving 2 bases not matched to a gene. Germline V gene lookup returns CDR1 GTSNPN and CDR2 SVGIG (reference sequence). This CDR3 spans 13 amino acids. The CDR3 nucleotides are TGTGCCTGGAGCAGGGACAGGGGGTACGAGCAGTACTTC. Its translation is CAWSRDRGYEQYF.

The chain has TRBV5-4 and TRBJ2-5, with 8 bases that match TRBD1. V shed 4 bases, J shed 5 bases, and the junction held 16 bases outside the gene matches. From germline, CDR1 is SGHNT and CDR2 YYREEE (reference sequence). The length of the CDR3 is 17 residues. The CDR3 sequence: CASSTPQGNRGRETQYF. CDR3 coding DNA: TGTGCCAGCAGCACACCACAGGGCAACAGGGGGAGGGAGACCCAGTACTTC.

The genes are TRBV5-6 and TRBJ1-4; possibly TRBD1 for D (6 bases). V dropped 1 base and J dropped 7 bases, with 8 bases sitting between them. This CDR3 has 13 residues. CDR1 and CDR2 from the germline V gene are SGHDT and YYEEEE. This CDR3 is CASSLRDTEKLFF. The DNA for the CDR3 is TGTGCCAGCAGCTTGAGGGACACTGAAAAACTGTTTTTT.

The genes are TRBV5-4 and TRBJ2-3, with D possibly being TRBD2 (6 bases). This CDR3 has 17 amino acids. The germline CDR1 and CDR2 sequences are SGHNT and YYREEE (reference sequence). V lost 3 bases and J lost 0, with 17 bases in between. CDR3 sequence: CASSSGTFHYSTDTQYF. CDR3 nucleotides: TGTGCCAGCAGCTCCGGGACTTTCCATTACAGCACAGATACGCAGTATTTT.

The chain combines TRBV7-9 with TRBJ2-5; D unresolved. Looked up from germline, CDR1 is SEHNR and CDR2 is FQNEAQ (reference sequence). The germline V and J ends were trimmed by 3 bases and 2 bases, with 13 bases remaining between them. CDR3 length: 15 residues. This chain's CDR3 is CASSFNYRGQETQYF. The CDR3 nucleotides are TGTGCCAGCAGCTTTAATTATCGAGGACAAGAGACCCAGTACTTC.

This rearrangement joins TRBV11-3 to TRBJ2-1; TRBD2 matches 7 bases. The CDR3 contains 16 residues. With 5 bases clipped from V and 0 bases from J, the junction kept 7 bases outside the gene matches. Germline CDR1 SGHNT, CDR2 YENEEA. The DNA of the CDR3 is TGTGCCAGCAGCAAAGGGAGGGGTAGCTCCTACAATGAGCAGTTCTTC. Translated: CASSKGRGSSYNEQFF.

V gene TRBV28 combines with J gene TRBJ2-1; TRBD1 agrees at 8 bases. V lost 5 bases, J lost 0 bases, and 6 bases stayed unmatched. CDR3 length equals 16 residues. In germline, CDR1 is MDHEN, CDR2 SYDVKM. In DNA, the CDR3 is TGTGCCAGCAGTCCTCTCGGACAGGGCTCCTACAATGAGCAGTTCTTC. The encoded protein is CASSPLGQGSYNEQFF.

The chain links TRBV28 to TRBJ2-7, with 10 positions matching TRBD2. J lost 4 bases, V lost 7 bases, and 7 bases had no gene match. Germline lookup yields CDR1 MDHEN and CDR2 SYDVKM. The CDR3 sequence is 14 residues long. CDR3 protein: CASTEREGRYEQYF. The CDR3 DNA reads TGTGCCAGCACTGAGCGGGAGGGTAGATACGAGCAGTACTTC.

The rearrangement uses TRBV28 and TRBJ2-5; possibly TRBD2 for D (6 bases). The CDR3 totals 16 residues. Per germline, CDR1 MDHEN and CDR2 SYDVKM. V was clipped by 3 bases and J by 1 base, with 15 bases between them. CDR3: CASSFLRDSGQETQYF. The CDR3 nucleotides read TGTGCCAGCAGTTTCCTCAGAGATAGCGGCCAAGAGACCCAGTACTTC.

V and J are TRBV9 and TRBJ2-1; 14 bases are a match to TRBD2. Losses at the gene ends were 3 bases for V and 9 bases for J; bases not matched to a gene: 2. Germline values: CDR1 SGDLS, CDR2 YYNGEE. This CDR3 is 14 amino acids long. The CDR3 region is CASSAGLAGAEQFF. Written as DNA, the CDR3 is TGTGCCAGCAGCGCGGGACTAGCGGGAGCTGAGCAGTTCTTC. The complete variable domain, with remaining parts taken from reference TRBV9 and TRBJ2-1, reads DSGVTQTPKHLITATGQRVTLRCSPRSGDLSVYWYQQSLDQGLQFLIQYYNGEERAKGNILERFSAQQFPDLHSELNLSSLELGDSALYFCASSAGLAGAEQFFGPGTRLTVL.

V usage is TRBV5-5 and J usage is TRBJ2-5; TRBD1 is a possible D gene (6 bases). Germline V gene lookup returns CDR1 SGHKS and CDR2 YYEKEE (reference sequence). The V and J ends lost 0 bases and 5 bases respectively, with 8 bases between them. The CDR3 consists of 13 residues. The CDR3 DNA reads TGTGCCAGCAGCTTGGCAGGGGTGGAGACCCAGTACTTC. As protein: CASSLAGVETQYF.

The V and J genes are TRBV6-6 and TRBJ1-5; 9 bases agree with TRBD1. This CDR3 is 14 amino acids long. The germline V gene has CDR1 MNHNY and CDR2 SVGAGI (reference sequence). Germline trimming cut 2 bases from V and 5 bases from J; bases unmatched to any gene: 1. DNA for the CDR3: TGTGCCAGCAGTTACGGGACAGGGTATCAGCCCCAGCATTTT. Translating it yields CASSYGTGYQPQHF.

The V gene is TRBV6-5, the J gene TRBJ2-7, with 7 bases that match TRBD1. V was clipped by 6 bases and J by 5 bases; unmatched bases: 7. The CDR3 runs to 13 residues. The germline V gene has CDR1 MNHEY and CDR2 SVGAGI. The CDR3 here is CASRKDRFNEQYF. The CDR3 coding sequence is TGTGCCAGCAGGAAGGACAGGTTCAACGAGCAGTACTTC.

The chain carries TRBV28 and TRBJ2-5, with TRBD1 identical over 8 bases. CDR3 length equals 14 residues. Per the germline V gene, CDR1 is MDHEN and CDR2 is SYDVKM. The trim removed 5 bases at V and 4 bases at J, leaving 6 bases unmatched. The CDR3 DNA follows: TGTGCCAGCAGTCTCCCGACAGGGGCAGAGACCCAGTACTTC. Translated: CASSLPTGAETQYF.

This chain connects TRBV21-1 to TRBJ2-2; the table gives TRBD1 as D, unverified against the DNA. TRBV21-1 is an annotated pseudogene. The CDR3 runs 15 residues. The CDR3 reads CASSPAYRGTGELFF. Here the CDR3 DNA reads TGTGCCAGCAGCCCAGCCTACAGGGGCACCGGGGAGCTGTTTTTT.

This sequence joins TRBV29-1 and TRBJ2-7, with 7 bases aligning to TRBD1. This CDR3 region has 12 residues. V shed 3 bases and J 6 bases; nucleotides not matched to a gene: 5. Per the germline V gene, CDR1 is SQVTM and CDR2 is ANQGSEA. CDR3 region: CSVEGTASEQYF. In nucleotides, the CDR3 is TGCAGCGTTGAGGGGACAGCATCCGAGCAGTACTTC.

This chain joins TRBV11-2 and TRBJ1-1, with D maybe TRBD1 (5 bases). The CDR3 is 13 amino acids. Germline CDR1 reads SGHAT; CDR2 reads FQNNGV. With 1 base removed from V and 5 bases from J, the gap between germline ends came to 8 bases. CDR3 nucleotide sequence: TGTGCCAGCAGCTTAGCCGGGGGTACTGAAGCTTTCTTT. Protein: CASSLAGGTEAFF.

The chain uses TRBV4-3 and TRBJ1-6; D gene uncertain. The germline CDR1 and CDR2 sequences are LGHNA and YSLEER. V was cut by 1 base and J by 10 bases, with 11 bases left in between. The CDR3 contains 14 residues. The CDR3 bases are TGCGCCAGCAGCCAAGTTTCGGAGGAATCACCCCTCCACTTT. Amino acids: CASSQVSEESPLHF.

V is TRBV11-2 and J is TRBJ1-2; no reliable D call. Trimming removed 3 bases at V and 4 bases at J, with 12 bases between. The CDR3 length is 14 residues. Germline lookup yields CDR1 SGHAT and CDR2 FQNNGV. The CDR3 sequence: CASSFAGSSYGYTF. The CDR3 DNA follows: TGTGCCAGCAGCTTTGCAGGTTCATCCTATGGCTACACCTTC.